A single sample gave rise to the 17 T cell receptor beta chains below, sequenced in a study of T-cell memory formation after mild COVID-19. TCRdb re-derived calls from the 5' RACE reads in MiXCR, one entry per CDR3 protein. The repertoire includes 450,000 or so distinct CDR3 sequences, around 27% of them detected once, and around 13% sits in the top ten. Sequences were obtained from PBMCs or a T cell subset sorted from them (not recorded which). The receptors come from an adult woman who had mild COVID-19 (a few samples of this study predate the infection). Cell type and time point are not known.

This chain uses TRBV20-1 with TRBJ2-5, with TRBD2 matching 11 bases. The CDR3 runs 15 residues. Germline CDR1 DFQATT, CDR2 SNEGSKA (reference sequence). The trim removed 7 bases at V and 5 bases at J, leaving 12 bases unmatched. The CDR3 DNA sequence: TGCAGTGTCGGTGGTAGCGGGAGGGCTGGGGAGACCCAGTACTTC. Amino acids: CSVGGSGRAGETQYF.

CDR3 coding DNA: TGCGCCAGCAGCTTGGTCATGGAGACCCAGTACTTC. It is translated as CASSLVMETQYF. The chain links TRBV5-1 to TRBJ2-5; D remains ambiguous. CDR3 length: 12 residues. The V and J ends lost 0 bases and 5 bases respectively, with 5 bases between them. Germline-derived CDR1 and CDR2 are SGHRS and YFSETQ.

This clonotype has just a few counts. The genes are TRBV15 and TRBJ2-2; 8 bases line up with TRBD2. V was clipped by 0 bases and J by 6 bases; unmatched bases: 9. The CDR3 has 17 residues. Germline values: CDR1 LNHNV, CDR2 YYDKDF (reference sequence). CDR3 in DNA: TGTGCCACCAGCAGAGATCAGCCTAGCGGGCGCTCCGGGGAGCTGTTTTTT. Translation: CATSRDQPSGRSGELFF.

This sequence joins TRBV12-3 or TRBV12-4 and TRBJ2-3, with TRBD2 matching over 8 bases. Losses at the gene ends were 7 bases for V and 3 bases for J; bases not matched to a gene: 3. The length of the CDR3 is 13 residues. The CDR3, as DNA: TGTGCCAGCACCGGGGGGGAGACAGATACGCAGTATTTT. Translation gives CASTGGETDTQYF.

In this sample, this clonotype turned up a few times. The CDR3 sequence: CASSEPGQGNYGYTF. DNA of the CDR3: TGTGCCAGCAGTGAACCGGGACAGGGGAACTATGGCTACACCTTC. The J gene is TRBJ1-2, the V gene TRBV6-1; TRBD1 matches 10 bases. Germline V gives CDR1 MNHNS, CDR2 SASEGT. The CDR3 runs 15 residues. V trimming: 2 bases; J trimming: 2 bases; junction bases outside the gene matches: 2.

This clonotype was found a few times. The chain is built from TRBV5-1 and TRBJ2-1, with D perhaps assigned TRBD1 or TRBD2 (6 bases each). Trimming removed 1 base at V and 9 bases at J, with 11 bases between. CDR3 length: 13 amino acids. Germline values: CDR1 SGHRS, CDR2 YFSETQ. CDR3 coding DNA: TGCGCCAGCAGCTTGTCGGGGGCGGGTGAGCAGTTCTTC. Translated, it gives CASSLSGAGEQFF.

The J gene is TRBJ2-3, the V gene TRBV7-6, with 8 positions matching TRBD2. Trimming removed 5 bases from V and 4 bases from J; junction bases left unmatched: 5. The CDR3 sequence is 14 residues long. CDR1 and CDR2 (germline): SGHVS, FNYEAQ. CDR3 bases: TGTGCCAGCAGCCAAGCGGGGGCGGCAGATACGCAGTATTTT. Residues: CASSQAGAADTQYF. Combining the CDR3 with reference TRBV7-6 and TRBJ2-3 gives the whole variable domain GAGVSQSPRYKVTKRGQDVALRCDPISGHVSLYWYRQALGQGPEFLTYFNYEAQQDKSGLPNDRFSAERPEGSISTLTIQRTEQRDSAMYRCASSQAGAADTQYFGPGTRLTVL.

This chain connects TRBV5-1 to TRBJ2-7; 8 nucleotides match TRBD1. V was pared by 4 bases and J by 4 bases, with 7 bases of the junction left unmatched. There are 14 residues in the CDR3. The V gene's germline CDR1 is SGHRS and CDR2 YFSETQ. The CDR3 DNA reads TGCGCCAGCAGCCCGGACAGGGCAGGGTACGAGCAGTACTTC. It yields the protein CASSPDRAGYEQYF.

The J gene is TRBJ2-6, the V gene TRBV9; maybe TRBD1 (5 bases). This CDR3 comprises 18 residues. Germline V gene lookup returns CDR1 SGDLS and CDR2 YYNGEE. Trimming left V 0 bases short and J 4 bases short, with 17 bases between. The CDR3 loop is CASSVDPGILTGANVLTF. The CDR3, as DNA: TGTGCCAGCAGCGTAGATCCAGGGATTCTTACCGGGGCCAACGTCCTGACTTTC.

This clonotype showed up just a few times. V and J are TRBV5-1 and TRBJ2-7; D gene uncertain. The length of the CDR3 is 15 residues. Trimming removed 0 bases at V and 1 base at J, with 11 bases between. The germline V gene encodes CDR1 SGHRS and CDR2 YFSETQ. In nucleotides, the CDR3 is TGCGCCAGCAGCTTGGACCTAACGGTTTCCTACGAGCAGTACTTC. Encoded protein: CASSLDLTVSYEQYF. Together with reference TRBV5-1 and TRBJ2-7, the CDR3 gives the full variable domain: KAGVTQTPRYLIKTRGQQVTLSCSPISGHRSVSWYQQTPGQGLQFLFEYFSETQRNKGNFPGRFSGRQFSNSRSEMNVSTLELGDSALYLCASSLDLTVSYEQYFGPGTRLTVT.

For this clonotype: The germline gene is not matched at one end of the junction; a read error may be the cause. CDR3 region: CASSFIWPWAEQYF. CDR3 DNA: TGTGCTAGCAGCTTTATCTGGCCCTGGGCCGAGCAGTACTTC. This chain links TRBV7-7 with TRBJ2-7; no definite D call. The CDR3 is 14 amino acids. Germline V gene sequence: CDR1 SSHAT, CDR2 FNYEAQ (reference sequence).

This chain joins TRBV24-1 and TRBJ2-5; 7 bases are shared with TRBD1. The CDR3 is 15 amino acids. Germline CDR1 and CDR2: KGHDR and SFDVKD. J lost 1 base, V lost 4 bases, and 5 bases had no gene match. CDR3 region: CATSELTGAQETQYF. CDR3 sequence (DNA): TGTGCCACCAGTGAACTTACAGGGGCCCAAGAGACCCAGTACTTC.

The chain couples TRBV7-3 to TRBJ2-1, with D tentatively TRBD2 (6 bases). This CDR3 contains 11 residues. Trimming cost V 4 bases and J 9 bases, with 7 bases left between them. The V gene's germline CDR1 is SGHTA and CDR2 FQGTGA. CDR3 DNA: TGTGCCAGCAGCTCCGGGAGTGAGCAGTTCTTC. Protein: CASSSGSEQFF.

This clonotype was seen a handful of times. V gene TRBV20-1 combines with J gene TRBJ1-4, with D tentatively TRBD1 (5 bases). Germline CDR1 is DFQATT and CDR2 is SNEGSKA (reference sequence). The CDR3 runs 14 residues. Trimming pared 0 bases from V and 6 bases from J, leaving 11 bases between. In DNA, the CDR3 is TGCAGTGCTAGAGATCCAGGGACGGATGAAAAACTGTTTTTT. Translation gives CSARDPGTDEKLFF.

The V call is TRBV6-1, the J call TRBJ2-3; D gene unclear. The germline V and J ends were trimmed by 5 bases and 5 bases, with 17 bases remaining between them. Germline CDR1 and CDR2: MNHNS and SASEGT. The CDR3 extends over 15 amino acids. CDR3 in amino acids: CASSLEVGWGDTQYF. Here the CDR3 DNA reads TGTGCCAGCAGTCTTGAGGTTGGGTGGGGAGATACGCAGTATTTT.

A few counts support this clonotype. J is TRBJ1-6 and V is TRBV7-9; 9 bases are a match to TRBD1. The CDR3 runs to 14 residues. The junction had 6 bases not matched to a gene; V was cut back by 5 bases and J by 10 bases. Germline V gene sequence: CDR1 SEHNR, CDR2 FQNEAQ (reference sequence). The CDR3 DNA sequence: TGTGCCAGCAGCGGGACAGGGAAGAACTCACCCCTCCACTTT. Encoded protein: CASSGTGKNSPLHF.

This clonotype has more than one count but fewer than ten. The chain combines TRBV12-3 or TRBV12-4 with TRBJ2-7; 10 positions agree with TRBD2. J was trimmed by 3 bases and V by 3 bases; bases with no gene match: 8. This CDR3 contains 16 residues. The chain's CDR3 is CASSLSTSGPFYEQYF. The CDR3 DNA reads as TGTGCCAGCAGTTTGTCGACTAGCGGGCCTTTCTACGAGCAGTACTTC.